These 30 T cell receptor beta chains came from one sample sequenced in a study of T-cell memory formation after mild COVID-19. TCRdb independently ran MiXCR on the 5' RACE reads; one entry per CDR3 protein. This table holds around 440,000 distinct CDR3 sequences, about 18% found once. Sample: PBMCs or a T cell subset sorted from them (not recorded which). The receptors originated from an adult woman who had mild COVID-19 (a few samples of this study predate the infection). Cell type and time point are not known.

The CDR3 sequence is CASSLLSPGELFF. CDR3 DNA sequence: TGCGCCAGCAGCTTGCTATCCCCCGGGGAGCTGTTTTTT. This chain uses TRBV5-1 with TRBJ2-2; D is unclear. V lost 1 base and J lost 6, with 7 bases in between. The germline V gene has CDR1 SGHRS and CDR2 YFSETQ. The CDR3 extends over 13 amino acids.

This rearrangement joins TRBV6-5 to TRBJ1-2; D is undetermined. In germline, CDR1 is MNHEY, CDR2 SVGAGI. V lost 5 bases and J lost 5, with 18 bases in between. CDR3 size: 15 residues. The CDR3 region has the DNA TGTGCCAGCAGTCATGGCCAGCTCGGGAATTATGGCTACACCTTC. Protein: CASSHGQLGNYGYTF.

In its sample, this clonotype was seen many times. The rearrangement uses TRBV5-6 and TRBJ2-5; 8 bases agree with TRBD2. The CDR3 length is 15 residues. Per the germline V gene, CDR1 is SGHDT and CDR2 is YYEEEE. V lost 1 base, J lost 2 bases, and 4 bases stayed unmatched. The CDR3 coding sequence is TGTGCCAGCAGCTTGAGCGGGAGCTTACAAGAGACCCAGTACTTC. Residues: CASSLSGSLQETQYF.

A few counts support this clonotype. The chain carries TRBV7-9 and TRBJ1-1; D gene uncertain. Germline V gene data show CDR1 as SEHNR and CDR2 as FQNEAQ (reference sequence). The CDR3 runs to 14 residues. Trimming left V 2 bases short and J 4 bases short, with 11 bases between. The CDR3 region has the DNA TGTGCCAGCAGCTTATTCCCGGAGTTCACTGAAGCTTTCTTT. It specifies CASSLFPEFTEAFF. Full variable domain (rest looked up from reference TRBV7-9 and TRBJ1-1): DTGVSQNPRHKITKRGQNVTFRCDPISEHNRLYWYRQTLGQGPEFLTYFQNEAQLEKSRLLSDRFSAERPKGSFSTLEIQRTEQGDSAMYLCASSLFPEFTEAFFGQGTRLTVV.

V is TRBV4-1 and J is TRBJ2-7; D is ambiguous. V was clipped by 1 base and J by 7 bases, with 11 bases between them. The CDR3 is 13 residues long. Per the germline V gene, CDR1 is MGHRA and CDR2 is YSYEKL. The CDR3 loop reads CASSQGVIGEQYF. CDR3 sequence (DNA): TGCGCCAGCAGCCAAGGAGTAATAGGAGAGCAGTACTTC.

This clonotype appeared a few times. This chain uses TRBV5-5 with TRBJ2-4; D is ambiguous. This CDR3 comprises 15 residues. The germline V and J ends were trimmed by 1 base and 8 bases, with 16 bases remaining between them. From germline, CDR1 is SGHKS and CDR2 YYEKEE (reference sequence). The CDR3 DNA reads TGTGCCAGCAGCTTGTCTGAGGTTCACCCGCACATTCAGTACTTC. Protein: CASSLSEVHPHIQYF.

This clonotype was recorded many times. The chain couples TRBV5-1 to TRBJ2-7, with 10 positions matching TRBD2. Germline CDR1 is SGHRS and CDR2 is YFSETQ. V dropped 4 bases and J dropped 0; count of bases not matched to a gene: 4. This CDR3 is built from 15 residues. The CDR3 sequence is CASSRTSGSSYEQYF. The CDR3 nucleotides read TGCGCCAGCAGCAGGACTAGCGGATCCTCCTACGAGCAGTACTTC.

The V and J genes are TRBV2 and TRBJ2-1; 9 positions agree with TRBD2. V gave up 3 bases and J gave up 4 bases; unmatched junction bases: 7. The CDR3 covers 16 residues. Germline CDR1 reads SNHLY; CDR2 reads FYNNEI. CDR3 coding DNA: TGTGCCAGCAGTGAGAGTCTAGCGGGAAGGTACAATGAGCAGTTCTTC. This codes for CASSESLAGRYNEQFF.

The table lists this clonotype with a few counts. J is TRBJ2-2 and V is TRBV5-4, with D perhaps matching TRBD1 (5 bases). Deletions cut 0 bases from V and 1 base from J, with 10 bases between. CDR1 is SGHNT, CDR2 YYREEE, per germline (reference sequence). This CDR3 is built from 16 residues. CDR3 sequence (DNA): TGTGCCAGCAGCTTGGAGGGGATGGGGAACACCGGGGAGCTGTTTTTT. Protein sequence: CASSLEGMGNTGELFF.

This chain connects TRBV10-3 to TRBJ2-1, with TRBD2 matching 12 bases. CDR1 is ENHRY, CDR2 SYGVKD, per germline. This CDR3 has 23 residues. V shed 0 bases and J 0 bases; nucleotides not matched to a gene: 18. The CDR3 is CAISESTVAPWTSGDSSYNEQFF. In DNA form, the CDR3 reads TGTGCCATCAGTGAGTCGACTGTAGCACCATGGACTAGCGGGGATAGCTCCTACAATGAGCAGTTCTTC.

This clonotype was picked up a small number of times. The V call is TRBV3-1, the J call TRBJ1-1; the D is unclear. CDR1 and CDR2 (germline): LGHDT, YNNKEL (reference sequence). The CDR3 is 12 amino acids. Trimming removed 4 bases at V and 5 bases at J, with 8 bases between. For the CDR3, the DNA is TGTGCCAGCAGCCCACTGGGGACTGAAGCTTTCTTT. This encodes CASSPLGTEAFF.

This clonotype was recorded a few times. The V gene is TRBV12-3 or TRBV12-4, the J gene TRBJ1-5; TRBD1 might be the D (5 bases). Trimming cost V 2 bases and J 1 base, with 9 bases left between them. The CDR3 runs to 15 residues. CDR3 region: CASSLSGASNQPQHF. The CDR3 DNA follows: TGTGCCAGCAGTTTAAGCGGGGCGAGCAATCAGCCCCAGCATTTT.

This clonotype turned up a few times. The V call is TRBV15, the J call TRBJ2-5, with TRBD1 identical over 8 bases. The CDR3 is 12 residues long. Germline V gives CDR1 LNHNV, CDR2 YYDKDF (reference sequence). J lost 4 bases, V lost 8 bases, and 3 bases had no gene match. The CDR3 bases are TGTGCCACCCAGGGGGCTGCAGAGACCCAGTACTTC. It translates to CATQGAAETQYF.

This clonotype was seen a handful of times. The chain recombines TRBV2 with TRBJ1-5; 8 nucleotides align to TRBD1. CDR1 is SNHLY, CDR2 FYNNEI, per germline. The CDR3 contains 13 residues. J gave up 7 bases and V 6 bases, and 5 bases lay outside the gene matches. CDR3 sequence reads: CASRGTGEQPQHF. The CDR3 coding sequence is TGTGCCAGCAGGGGGACAGGTGAACAGCCCCAGCATTTT.

In its sample, this clonotype was seen a few times. This rearrangement joins TRBV7-3 to TRBJ2-1, with 9 nucleotides matching TRBD2. Germline V gene lookup returns CDR1 SGHTA and CDR2 FQGTGA. The length of the CDR3 is 14 residues. V trimming: 4 bases; J trimming: 6 bases; junction bases outside the gene matches: 4. The CDR3: CASSYGGGGNEQFF. The CDR3, as DNA: TGTGCCAGCAGCTATGGCGGGGGGGGCAATGAGCAGTTCTTC.

Only a few counts were recorded for this clonotype. The chain is built from TRBV20-1 and TRBJ1-1; D not certain. In germline, CDR1 is DFQATT, CDR2 SNEGSKA (reference sequence). The CDR3 sequence is 14 residues long. Trimming left V 4 bases short and J 0 bases short, with 12 bases between. The CDR3 DNA is TGCAGTGCTAAAGGTTGGCAGATGAACACTGAAGCTTTCTTT. It translates to CSAKGWQMNTEAFF.

In this sample, this clonotype turned up many times. V is TRBV20-1 and J is TRBJ2-2, with D possibly being TRBD1 (5 bases). From germline, CDR1 is DFQATT and CDR2 SNEGSKA (reference sequence). V dropped 2 bases and J dropped 1 base, with 20 bases sitting between them. The CDR3 runs to 18 residues. The CDR3, as DNA: TGCAGTGCTAGATCAGGTGACAGCGATCCCCGGAACACCGGGGAGCTGTTTTTT. This translates into CSARSGDSDPRNTGELFF.

The V and J genes are TRBV6-6 and TRBJ2-5; TRBD2 matches at 10 bases. This CDR3 region has 16 residues. The trim removed 6 bases at V and 9 bases at J, leaving 16 bases unmatched. Germline CDR1 and CDR2: MNHNY and SVGAGI (reference sequence). CDR3 protein: CASRPFSGLAGAAQYF. DNA for the CDR3: TGTGCCAGCAGACCCTTTTCTGGGCTAGCGGGGGCGGCCCAGTACTTC.

The chain has TRBV12-3 or TRBV12-4 and TRBJ2-1; D unresolved. Trimming pared 5 bases from V and 5 bases from J, leaving 13 bases between. The CDR3 sequence is 14 residues long. CDR3 sequence reads: CASSIGLSNNEQFF. DNA for the CDR3: TGTGCCAGCAGTATAGGGCTAAGTAACAATGAGCAGTTCTTC.

Only a few counts were recorded for this clonotype. This chain uses TRBV6-5 with TRBJ2-2; 9 bases agree with TRBD1. Germline V gene lookup returns CDR1 MNHEY and CDR2 SVGAGI. There are 16 residues in the CDR3. The V and J ends lost 6 bases and 4 bases, in that order; junction bases with no gene match: 9. CDR3 region: CASSLDRGWGTGELFF. DNA of the CDR3: TGTGCCAGCAGCCTGGACAGGGGATGGGGCACCGGGGAGCTGTTTTTT.

In this sample, this clonotype turned up a few times. Here the CDR3 DNA reads TGTGCCAGCAGTCCCTTGGGGCAGGACCCCTACGAGCAGTACTTC. Translated, it gives CASSPLGQDPYEQYF. This chain joins TRBV2 and TRBJ2-7; TRBD1 is a possible D gene (5 bases). Trimming cost V 5 bases and J 2 bases, with 16 bases left between them. This CDR3 is built from 15 residues. Germline V gene sequence: CDR1 SNHLY, CDR2 FYNNEI.

The sample holds a few counts of this clonotype. V usage is TRBV24-1 and J usage is TRBJ1-2, with D unclear. This CDR3 is built from 22 residues. V lost 0 bases, J lost 1 base, and 29 bases lay in between. CDR1 and CDR2 (germline): KGHDR, SFDVKD. CDR3 residues: CATSDLRSIPLGGRFFNYGYTF. In DNA form, the CDR3 reads TGTGCCACCAGTGATTTGCGGTCTATTCCCCTTGGTGGCAGGTTTTTTAACTATGGCTACACCTTC.

The rearrangement uses TRBV4-1 and TRBJ1-2, with 8 bases that match TRBD1. With 1 base clipped from V and 6 bases from J, the junction kept 7 bases outside the gene matches. CDR1 is MGHRA and CDR2 is YSYEKL in the germline V gene. The length of the CDR3 is 15 residues. This CDR3 reads CASSQVAGGGNGYTF. In DNA form, the CDR3 reads TGCGCCAGCAGCCAAGTCGCAGGGGGCGGTAATGGCTACACCTTC.

This clonotype was found once. The V call is TRBV11-2, the J call TRBJ2-5; 10 bases fit TRBD2. The CDR3 covers 17 residues. Looked up from germline, CDR1 is SGHAT and CDR2 is FQNNGV. V lost 3 bases, J lost 3 bases, and 10 bases stayed unmatched. In nucleotides, the CDR3 is TGTGCCAGCAGCTTGGGGCCTAGCGGGAGTGCGGAAGAGACCCAGTACTTC. Residues: CASSLGPSGSAEETQYF.

The chain couples TRBV19 to TRBJ2-1, with 10 positions matching TRBD2. V gave up 7 bases and J gave up 12 bases; unmatched junction bases: 9. Germline V CDR1 and CDR2: LNHDA, SQIVND (reference sequence). The CDR3 is made up of 13 amino acids. DNA of the CDR3: TGTGCCAGTACGGCTAGCGGGAGTAGTCGGCAGTTCTTC. This gives the protein CASTASGSSRQFF.

The rearrangement links TRBV6-1 to TRBJ2-7; D gene uncertain. The germline V gene has CDR1 MNHNS and CDR2 SASEGT. This CDR3 has 14 amino acids. The V end lost 3 bases, the J end lost 2 bases, and 11 bases lay between the germline ends. The CDR3 here is CASSDRQRAYEQYF. CDR3 nucleotide sequence: TGTGCCAGCAGTGATCGGCAGCGCGCCTACGAGCAGTACTTC.

The V gene is TRBV13, the J gene TRBJ2-7, with D possibly TRBD1 on 6 matching bases. Germline V gene sequence: CDR1 PRHDT, CDR2 FYEKMQ (reference sequence). The CDR3 length is 14 residues. Between the trimmed V and J ends, which lost 3 bases and 1 base, there was a span of 10 bases. The CDR3 DNA reads TGTGCCAGCAGCTTTACCGACAGGTCCTACGAGCAGTACTTC. This encodes CASSFTDRSYEQYF.

The table lists this clonotype with many counts. V is TRBV5-4 and J is TRBJ2-7; D is ambiguous. The length of the CDR3 is 13 residues. Trimming shortened V by 4 bases and J by 5 bases, and 13 bases separated the two germline ends. CDR1 and CDR2 from the germline V gene are SGHNT and YYREEE (reference sequence). The CDR3 reads CASSPSGRDEQYF. The CDR3 bases are TGTGCCAGCAGCCCCTCTGGACGGGACGAGCAGTACTTC. Supplemented by reference TRBV5-4 and TRBJ2-7, the full variable domain reads ETGVTQSPTHLIKTRGQQVTLRCSSQSGHNTVSWYQQALGQGPQFIFQYYREEENGRGNFPPRFSGLQFPNYSSELNVNALELDDSALYLCASSPSGRDEQYFGPGTRLTVT.

This clonotype was detected ten times or more. This chain joins TRBV19 and TRBJ2-7; maybe TRBD1 (6 bases). The V and J ends lost 2 bases and 4 bases respectively, with 12 bases between them. The CDR3 is made up of 14 amino acids. CDR1 is LNHDA and CDR2 is SQIVND in the germline V gene (reference sequence). CDR3 sequence (DNA): TGTGCCAGTAGTATATTGCCAGGGGAATACGAGCAGTACTTC. This gives the protein CASSILPGEYEQYF.

The chain has TRBV6-5 and TRBJ2-7, with 11 bases aligning to TRBD2. The length of the CDR3 is 15 residues. V shed 0 bases, J shed 2 bases, and the junction held 0 bases outside the gene matches. Germline values: CDR1 MNHEY, CDR2 SVGAGI. CDR3 in amino acids: CASSYSGLAAYEQYF. The CDR3 nucleotides read TGTGCCAGCAGTTACTCGGGACTAGCGGCCTACGAGCAGTACTTC.